The clone carrying this T cell receptor (beta chain) has more than one count but fewer than ten. Its antigen is unidentified. The hyperthyroidism patients had a new diagnosis of under 2 months' duration and were aged 18 to 65. Exclusion criteria comprised other autoimmune diseases, uncontrolled infections, pregnancy or lactation in patients. This record belongs to a study of Graves' ophthalmopathy and Graves' hyperthyroidism. General study findings and limits: Both a roughly 65% sensitivity and an approximately 75% specificity characterized the model's predictions of ophthalmopathy progression. Among expanded thyroid clonotypes above 0.001 frequency, most also occurred in blood.

Per germline, CDR1 DFQATT and CDR2 SNEGSKA (reference sequence). There are 14 residues in the CDR3. From RNA, the CDR3 regions of TCR beta chains were amplified and sequenced. The authors performed first-round RT-PCR with HTBI primers and then a second-round multiplex PCR. TCRdb re-analysed the multiplex PCR reads in MiXCR, keeping a single row per CDR3 protein. The sample yields around 1,000,000 distinct CDR3 sequences, about 35% seen once. This receptor was obtained from an adult man with Graves' hyperthyroidism. The gene calls are TRBV20-1 and TRBJ2-7; TRBD1 matches at 9 bases. Sequencing input: peripheral blood or thyroid tissue (not recorded which). The CDR3, as DNA: TGCAGCGGAACCGGGACAGGGACGTCCTACGAGCAGTACTTC. It is translated as CSGTGTGTSYEQYF.